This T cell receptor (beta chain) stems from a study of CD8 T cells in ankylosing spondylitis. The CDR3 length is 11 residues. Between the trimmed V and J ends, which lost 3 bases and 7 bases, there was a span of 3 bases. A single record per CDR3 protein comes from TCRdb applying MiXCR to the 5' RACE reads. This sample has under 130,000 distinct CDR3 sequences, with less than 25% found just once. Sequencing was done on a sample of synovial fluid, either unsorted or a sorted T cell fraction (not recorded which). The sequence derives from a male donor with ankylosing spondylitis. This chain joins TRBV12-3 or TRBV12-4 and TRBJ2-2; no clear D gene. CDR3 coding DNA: TGTGCCAGCAGTTTTCTCGGGGAGCTGTTTTTT. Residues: CASSFLGELFF.